A single sample is the source of the 3 T cell receptor beta chains below, sequenced in a study of T cells expressing NK-cell markers. From the 5' RACE reads, TCRdb lists one entry per CDR3 protein and no DNA. The table lists 150,000 to 180,000 distinct CDR3 sequences. The sequenced material came from blood T cells: a sorted CD56 or NKG2C T cell subset, CD4+ or CD8+ T cells, or bulk PBMC T cells (not recorded which). These receptors all come from a woman between 45 and 60 years old in good health.

The chain is built from TRBV3-1 and TRBJ2-1; TCRdb outputs TRBD2, but without DNA this stays unchecked. CDR1 is LGHDT, CDR2 YNNKEL, per germline (reference sequence). The CDR3 has 13 residues. This CDR3 reads CATAGLAYNEQFF.

V gene TRBV24-1 combines with J gene TRBJ2-1; there is no DNA to check the TCRdb D call of TRBD2. Looked up from germline, CDR1 is KGHDR and CDR2 is SFDVKD. The CDR3 runs 16 residues. CDR3 loop: CATSGLAGAIYNEQFF.

The chain combines TRBV4-1 with TRBJ2-3. This CDR3 comprises 15 residues. Germline-derived CDR1 and CDR2 are MGHRA and YSYEKL. Here the CDR3 reads CASSQDPVARDTQYF.